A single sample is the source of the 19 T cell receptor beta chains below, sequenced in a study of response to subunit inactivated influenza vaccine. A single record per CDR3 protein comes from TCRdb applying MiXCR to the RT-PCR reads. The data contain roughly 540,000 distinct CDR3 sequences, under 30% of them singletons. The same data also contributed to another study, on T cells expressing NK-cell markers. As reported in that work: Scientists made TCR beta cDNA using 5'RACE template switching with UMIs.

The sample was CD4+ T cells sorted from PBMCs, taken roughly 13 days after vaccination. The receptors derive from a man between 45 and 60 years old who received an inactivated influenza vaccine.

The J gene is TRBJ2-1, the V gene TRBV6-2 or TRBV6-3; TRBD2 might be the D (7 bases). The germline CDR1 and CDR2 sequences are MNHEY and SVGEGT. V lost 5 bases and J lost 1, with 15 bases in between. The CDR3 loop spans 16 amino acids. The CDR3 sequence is CASSTYRGASYNEQFF. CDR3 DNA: TGTGCCAGCAGTACGTACCGGGGGGCTTCCTACAATGAGCAGTTCTTC.

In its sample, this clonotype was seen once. DNA for the CDR3: TGTGCCAGCAGCTTTTCCGGGACAGGCCTCTTTGAAGCTTTCTTT. This encodes CASSFSGTGLFEAFF. The chain has TRBV7-2 and TRBJ1-1; 8 bases align to TRBD1. The CDR3 totals 15 residues. Germline V CDR1 and CDR2: SGHTA, FQGNSA. Losses at the gene ends were 3 bases for V and 7 bases for J; bases not matched to a gene: 10.

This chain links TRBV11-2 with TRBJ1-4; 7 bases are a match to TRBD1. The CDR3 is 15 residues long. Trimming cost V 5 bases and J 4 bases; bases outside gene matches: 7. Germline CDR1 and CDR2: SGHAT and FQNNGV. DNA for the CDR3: TGTGCCAGCAGCCACAGGGGAGGGTTTAATGAAAAACTGTTTTTT. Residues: CASSHRGGFNEKLFF.

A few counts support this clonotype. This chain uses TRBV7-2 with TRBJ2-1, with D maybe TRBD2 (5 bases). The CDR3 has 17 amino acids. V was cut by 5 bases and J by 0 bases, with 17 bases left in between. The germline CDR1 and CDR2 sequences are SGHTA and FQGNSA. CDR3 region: CASSRTWTASSYNEQFF. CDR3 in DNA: TGTGCCAGCAGCAGGACTTGGACGGCTAGCTCCTACAATGAGCAGTTCTTC. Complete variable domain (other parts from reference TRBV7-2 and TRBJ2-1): GAGVSQSPSNKVTEKGKDVELRCDPISGHTALYWYRQSLGQGLEFLIYFQGNSAPDKSGLPSDRFSAERTGGSVSTLTIQRTQQEDSAVYLCASSRTWTASSYNEQFFGPGTRLTVL.

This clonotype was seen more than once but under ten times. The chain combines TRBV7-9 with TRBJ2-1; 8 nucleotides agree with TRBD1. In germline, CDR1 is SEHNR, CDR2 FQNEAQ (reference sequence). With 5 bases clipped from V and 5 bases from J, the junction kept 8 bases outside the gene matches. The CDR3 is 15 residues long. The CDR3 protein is CASSLGQAPHNEQFF. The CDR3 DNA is TGTGCCAGCAGCCTGGGACAGGCGCCCCACAATGAGCAGTTCTTC.

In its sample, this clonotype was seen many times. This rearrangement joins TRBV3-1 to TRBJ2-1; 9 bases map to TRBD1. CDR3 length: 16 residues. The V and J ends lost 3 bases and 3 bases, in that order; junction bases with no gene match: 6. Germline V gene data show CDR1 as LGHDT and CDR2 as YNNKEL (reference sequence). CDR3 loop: CASSQTGTGFYNEQFF. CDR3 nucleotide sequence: TGTGCCAGCAGCCAGACCGGGACAGGGTTCTACAATGAGCAGTTCTTC.

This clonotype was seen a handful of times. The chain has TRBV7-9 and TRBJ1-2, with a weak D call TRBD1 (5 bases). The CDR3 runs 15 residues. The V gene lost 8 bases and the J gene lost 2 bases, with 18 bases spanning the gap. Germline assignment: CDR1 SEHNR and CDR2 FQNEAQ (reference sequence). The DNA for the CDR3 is TGTGCCAGCCCCAGTACGGGGGGATCGAACTATGGCTACACCTTC. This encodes CASPSTGGSNYGYTF.

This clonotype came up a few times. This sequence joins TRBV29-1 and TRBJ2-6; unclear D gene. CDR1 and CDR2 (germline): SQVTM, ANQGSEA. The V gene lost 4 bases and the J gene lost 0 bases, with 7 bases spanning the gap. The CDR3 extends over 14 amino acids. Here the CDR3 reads CSVGQNSGANVLTF. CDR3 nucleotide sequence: TGCAGCGTTGGACAAAACTCTGGGGCCAACGTCCTGACTTTC.

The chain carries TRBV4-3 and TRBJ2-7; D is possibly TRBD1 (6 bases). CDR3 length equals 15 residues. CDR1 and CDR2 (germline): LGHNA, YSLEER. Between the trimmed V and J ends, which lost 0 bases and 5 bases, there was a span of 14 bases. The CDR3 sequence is CASSQEYRAIDEQYF. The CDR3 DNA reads TGCGCCAGCAGCCAAGAATACAGGGCTATCGACGAGCAGTACTTC.

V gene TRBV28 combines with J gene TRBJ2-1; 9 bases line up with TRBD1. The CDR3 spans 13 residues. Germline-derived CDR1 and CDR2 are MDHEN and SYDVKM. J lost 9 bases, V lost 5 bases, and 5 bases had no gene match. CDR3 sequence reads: CASSPTTGGEQFF. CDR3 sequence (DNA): TGTGCCAGCAGTCCGACGACAGGGGGTGAGCAGTTCTTC.

The CDR3 spells CAISAGGGSTDTQYF. Here the CDR3 DNA reads TGTGCCATCAGTGCCGGCGGGGGCAGCACAGATACGCAGTATTTT. The genes are TRBV10-3 and TRBJ2-3, with a possible D match to TRBD2 (7 bases). Germline V gene sequence: CDR1 ENHRY, CDR2 SYGVKD. The V gene lost 4 bases and the J gene lost 0 bases, with 11 bases spanning the gap. The CDR3 totals 15 residues.

This CDR3 is CATSRLGGGTEAFF. CDR3 bases: TGTGCCACCAGCAGACTCGGGGGCGGCACTGAAGCTTTCTTT. The chain employs TRBV15 and TRBJ1-1; D is possibly TRBD1 (6 bases). V lost 2 bases to trimming and J lost 4 bases, with 11 bases between them. This CDR3 has 14 amino acids. Germline-derived CDR1 and CDR2 are LNHNV and YYDKDF (reference sequence).

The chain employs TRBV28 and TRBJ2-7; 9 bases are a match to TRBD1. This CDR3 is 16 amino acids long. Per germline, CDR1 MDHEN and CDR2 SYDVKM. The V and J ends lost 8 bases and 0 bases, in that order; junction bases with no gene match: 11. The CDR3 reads CASGPWGQGVSYEQYF. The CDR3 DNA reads TGTGCCAGCGGACCGTGGGGACAGGGTGTCTCCTACGAGCAGTACTTC.

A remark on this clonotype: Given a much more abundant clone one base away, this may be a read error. The CDR3 spells CASSEEGLAGRNEQFF. CDR3 coding DNA: TGTGCCAGCAGCGAAGAGGGACTAGCGGGGAGAAATGAGCAGTTCTTC. V is TRBV4-2 and J is TRBJ2-1; TRBD2 agrees at 13 bases. Germline-derived CDR1 and CDR2 are LGHNA and YNFKEQ. CDR3 size: 16 residues.

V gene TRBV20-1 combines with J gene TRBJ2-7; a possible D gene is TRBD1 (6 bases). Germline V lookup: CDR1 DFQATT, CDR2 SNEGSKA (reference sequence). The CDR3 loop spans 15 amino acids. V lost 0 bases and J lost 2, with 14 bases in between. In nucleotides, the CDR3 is TGCAGTGCTAGAGACTTCCAGGGACAAGCCTACGAGCAGTACTTC. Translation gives CSARDFQGQAYEQYF.

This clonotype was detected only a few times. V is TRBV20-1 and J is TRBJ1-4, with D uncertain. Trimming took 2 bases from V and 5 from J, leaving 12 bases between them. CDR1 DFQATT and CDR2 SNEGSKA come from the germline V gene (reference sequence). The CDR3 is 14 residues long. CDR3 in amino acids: CSARPVITNEKLFF. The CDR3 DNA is TGCAGTGCTAGACCAGTGATAACGAATGAAAAACTGTTTTTT.

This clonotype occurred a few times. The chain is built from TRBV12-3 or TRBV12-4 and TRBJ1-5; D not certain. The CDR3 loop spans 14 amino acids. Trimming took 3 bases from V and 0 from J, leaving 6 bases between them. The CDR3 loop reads CASSFGNSNQPQHF. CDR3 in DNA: TGTGCCAGCAGTTTCGGGAATAGCAATCAGCCCCAGCATTTT.

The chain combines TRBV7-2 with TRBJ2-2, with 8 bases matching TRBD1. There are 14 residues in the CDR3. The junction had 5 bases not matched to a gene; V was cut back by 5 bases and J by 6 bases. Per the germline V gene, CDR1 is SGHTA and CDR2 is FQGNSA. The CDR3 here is CASSAAGGPGELFF. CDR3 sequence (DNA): TGTGCCAGCAGCGCCGCAGGGGGCCCCGGGGAGCTGTTTTTT.

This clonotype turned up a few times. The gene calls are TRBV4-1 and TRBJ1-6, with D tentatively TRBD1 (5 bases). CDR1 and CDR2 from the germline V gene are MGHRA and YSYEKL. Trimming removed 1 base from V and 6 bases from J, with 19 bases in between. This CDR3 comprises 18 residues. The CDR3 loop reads CASSQGGWAGRSNSPLHF. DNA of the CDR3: TGCGCCAGCAGCCAAGGGGGGTGGGCAGGTCGATCTAATTCACCCCTCCACTTT.